This is a list of T cell receptor beta chains from one sample in a study of cytomegalovirus exposure and HLA in healthy donors. TCRdb keeps only in-frame clones here, not all; method: immunoSEQ multiplex PCR. With 150,000 or so clones in the sample, the ten largest clones hold around 1.6%. Sequenced: PBMCs. The receptors shown here come from a woman between 45 and 60 years old in good health and CMV-seronegative. The CDR3 runs from the conserved cysteine through the conserved F or W. A D gene is named only where the DNA matches it firmly.

j_call: TRBJ2-1
v_call: TRBV28
d_call: .
cdr3_aa: CASSRSRTYNEQFF

j_call: TRBJ1-2
v_call: TRBV7-9
d_call: .
cdr3_aa: CASSRKNRAHGYTF

j_call: TRBJ1-2
v_call: TRBV27
d_call: TRBD1
cdr3_aa: CASRPGTGPRNYGYTF

j_call: TRBJ2-7
v_call: TRBV28
d_call: .
cdr3_aa: CASSFFYEQYF

j_call: TRBJ2-7
v_call: TRBV6-5
d_call: TRBD2
cdr3_aa: CASSYRGLAYEQYF

j_call: TRBJ1-2
v_call: TRBV4-3
d_call: TRBD1
cdr3_aa: CASSQERQGVGYTF

j_call: TRBJ1-1
v_call: TRBV6-1
d_call: TRBD1
cdr3_aa: CAGGTAWGTEAFF

j_call: TRBJ1-2
v_call: TRBV4-2
d_call: TRBD1
cdr3_aa: CASSPGQLYGYTF

j_call: TRBJ2-5
v_call: TRBV5-1
d_call: .
cdr3_aa: CASSSLQTLLIEETQYF

j_call: TRBJ2-4
v_call: TRBV28
d_call: .
cdr3_aa: CASSPQGNIQYF

j_call: TRBJ2-3
v_call: TRBV7-2
d_call: TRBD2
cdr3_aa: CASSLRRRAGGWTDTQYF

j_call: TRBJ1-2
v_call: TRBV18
d_call: .
cdr3_aa: CASSIDRSYGYTF

j_call: TRBJ1-1
v_call: TRBV10-2
d_call: TRBD1
cdr3_aa: CASSGQVNTEAFF

j_call: TRBJ2-5
v_call: TRBV6-1
d_call: .
cdr3_aa: CASSEPGQETQYF

j_call: TRBJ1-3
v_call: TRBV5-1
d_call: TRBD1
cdr3_aa: CASSSQGQGAGNTIYF

j_call: TRBJ2-7
v_call: TRBV6-5
d_call: TRBD2
cdr3_aa: CATSTSGGSYEQYF

j_call: TRBJ2-5
v_call: TRBV5-8
d_call: .
cdr3_aa: CASINRVGETQYF

j_call: TRBJ2-7
v_call: TRBV4-2
d_call: .
cdr3_aa: CASSQEGQGTREQYF

j_call: TRBJ2-7
v_call: TRBV28
d_call: TRBD2
cdr3_aa: CASTPGRVTYEQYF

j_call: TRBJ1-5
v_call: TRBV5-6
d_call: .
cdr3_aa: CASSLGPSSNQPQHF

j_call: TRBJ2-5
v_call: TRBV6-5
d_call: TRBD1
cdr3_aa: CASSFIWTGSEETQYF

j_call: TRBJ2-2
v_call: TRBV9
d_call: TRBD1
cdr3_aa: CASSVRGTGELFF

j_call: TRBJ2-2
v_call: TRBV19
d_call: .
cdr3_aa: CASSSFPGVTGELFF

j_call: TRBJ1-2
v_call: TRBV5-1
d_call: .
cdr3_aa: CASSLAGGEGRGYTF

j_call: TRBJ2-2
v_call: TRBV7-7
d_call: TRBD1
cdr3_aa: CATARTGGFGELFF

j_call: TRBJ1-2
v_call: TRBV2
d_call: .
cdr3_aa: CASTRARGNYGYTF

j_call: TRBJ1-1
v_call: TRBV28
d_call: .
cdr3_aa: CASTYPGVNRAFF

j_call: TRBJ2-3
v_call: TRBV9
d_call: TRBD2
cdr3_aa: CASSSRLAGGRNTQYF

j_call: TRBJ2-3
v_call: TRBV4-2
d_call: TRBD2
cdr3_aa: CASSQRTRSTDTQYF

j_call: TRBJ1-2
v_call: TRBV5-1
d_call: TRBD1
cdr3_aa: CASSDLPGQVVYGYTF

j_call: TRBJ2-5
v_call: TRBV9
d_call: TRBD1
cdr3_aa: CASSPGQGSETQYF

j_call: TRBJ2-7
v_call: TRBV7-6
d_call: TRBD2
cdr3_aa: CASSASGGSYEQYF